The clone carrying this T cell receptor (beta chain) has a count of ten or more. Its antigen is as yet unknown. The data stem from a study of blood T cells in healthy people across ages. General study findings and limits: The study regarded diversity estimates from one million T cells as underestimates. The fall in TCR beta diversity per million T cells was roughly linear with age.

V was trimmed by 4 bases and J by 1 base, leaving 11 bases between them. The length of the CDR3 is 15 residues. In germline, CDR1 is SEHNR, CDR2 FQNEAQ (reference sequence). There were at least 5 micrograms of total RNA extracted from every sample. A second PCR, run for about 6 to 11 cycles, used a sample-barcoded 5' primer plus a J-beta primer mix. Every cDNA was tagged by a template-switch adaptor with 12 random nucleotides. In TCRdb, the 5' RACE reads were re-called with MiXCR into one record per CDR3 protein. The sample has 700,000 or so distinct CDR3 sequences; about a fifth are singletons. The clonotype originates from a man between 65 and 79 years old in good health. The chain links TRBV7-9 to TRBJ2-1; no firm D call. The sequencing input was blood. CDR3 coding DNA: TGTGCCAGCAGCTCCTCGACATTTTCCTACAATGAGCAGTTCTTC. Its protein is CASSSSTFSYNEQFF.